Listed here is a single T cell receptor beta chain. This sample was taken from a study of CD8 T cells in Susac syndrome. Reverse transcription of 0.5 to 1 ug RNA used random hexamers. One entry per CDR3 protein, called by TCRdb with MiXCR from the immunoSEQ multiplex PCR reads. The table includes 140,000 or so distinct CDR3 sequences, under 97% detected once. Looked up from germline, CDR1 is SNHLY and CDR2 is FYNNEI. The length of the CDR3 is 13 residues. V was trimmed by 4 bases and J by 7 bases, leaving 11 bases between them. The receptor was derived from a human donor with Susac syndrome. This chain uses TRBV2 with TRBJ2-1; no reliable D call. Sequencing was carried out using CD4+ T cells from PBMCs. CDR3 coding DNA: TGTGCCAGCAGTGCCGTGTCTAGGAATGAGCAGTTCTTC. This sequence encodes CASSAVSRNEQFF.